This TCR beta chain originates from a study of regulatory T cells in long-lasting Graves disease. Study observations and caveats: Peripheral blood was the sole material, not thyroid tissue.

Time point given: persistent/refractory GD, antithyroid drugs over 5 years with positive TRAb. Making the TCR library involved RNA that had been extracted from PBMCs. With respect to this clonotype: Its matching antigen is unknown.

Sequencing libraries for TCR beta were prepared with iRepertoire HTBI primers and Arm-PCR of CDR3 regions. TCRdb re-called the multiplex PCR reads through MiXCR, storing one row per CDR3 protein. The sample includes fewer than 400,000 distinct CDR3 sequences, about a fifth of them seen just once. This specimen was peripheral blood mononuclear cells (PBMCs), taken when the disease was refractory, from a patient treated with antithyroid drugs. This clonotype originated in a female donor with Graves disease.

The CDR3 is CASRTDRAGGETQYF. The CDR3 DNA is TGTGCCAGCAGAACCGACAGGGCCGGTGGAGAGACCCAGTACTTC. This chain connects TRBV7-9 to TRBJ2-5; 7 nucleotides agree with TRBD1. Germline V gene data show CDR1 as SEHNR and CDR2 as FQNEAQ (reference sequence). The length of the CDR3 is 15 residues. J gave up 4 bases and V 6 bases, and 11 bases lay outside the gene matches.